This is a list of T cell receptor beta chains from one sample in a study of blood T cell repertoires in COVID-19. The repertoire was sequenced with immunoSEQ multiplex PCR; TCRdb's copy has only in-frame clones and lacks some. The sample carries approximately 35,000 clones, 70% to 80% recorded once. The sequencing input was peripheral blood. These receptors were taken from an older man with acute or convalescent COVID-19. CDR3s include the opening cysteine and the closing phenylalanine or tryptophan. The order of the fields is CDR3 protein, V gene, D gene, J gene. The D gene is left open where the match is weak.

CASSLAAGVAYEQYF,TRBV5-1,NA,TRBJ2-7
CASSLRFNYEQYF,TRBV27,NA,TRBJ2-7
CASHVGGLADKNIQYF,TRBV5-4,TRBD2,TRBJ2-4
CASSQAGQGWETQYF,TRBV7-3,NA,TRBJ2-5
CSASAGGGNQPQHF,TRBV20-1,NA,TRBJ1-5
CAISARLAGTYEQYF,TRBV10-3,TRBD2,TRBJ2-7
CASSRTGDEQYF,TRBV5-4,TRBD1,TRBJ2-7
CASRIRGRDTEAFF,TRBV7-2,NA,TRBJ1-1
CAWSLRGPYSNQPQHF,TRBV30,NA,TRBJ1-5
CASTLDYTQETQYF,TRBV7-2,NA,TRBJ2-5
CASSPGSGETQYF,TRBV5-4,NA,TRBJ2-5
CASSLTGNEQFF,TRBV7-9,NA,TRBJ2-1
CASSGETGGIGYTF,TRBV2,TRBD1,TRBJ1-2
CSVGTATGNTIYF,TRBV29-1,NA,TRBJ1-3
CATSRDRGGYGYTF,TRBV15,NA,TRBJ1-2
CASSRTGEGEKLFF,TRBV5-6,TRBD1,TRBJ1-4
CASSTTGNTEAFF,TRBV7-3,NA,TRBJ1-1
CATSTRQGATYQETQYF,TRBV15,TRBD1,TRBJ2-5
CASSTGRVVNQPQHF,TRBV6-5,NA,TRBJ1-5
CAWIPTSVPGELFF,TRBV30,TRBD2,TRBJ2-2
CASSREVHYEQYF,TRBV6-2/TRBV6-3,TRBD2,TRBJ2-7
CATSDPSLDRGYNEQFF,TRBV24-1,TRBD1,TRBJ2-1
CASSKLAGNNSPLHF,TRBV7-9,NA,TRBJ1-6
CASSLGGGGYTGELFF,TRBV7-2,TRBD1,TRBJ2-2
CASSNPSGRNYNEQFF,TRBV6-2/TRBV6-3,TRBD2,TRBJ2-1
CASSRQQGYEQYF,TRBV11-2,NA,TRBJ2-7
CASAGMAASTDTQYF,TRBV6-5,NA,TRBJ2-3
CASSLNVGRGGYTF,TRBV7-3,NA,TRBJ1-2
CASSDNRGYEQYF,TRBV6-1,TRBD1,TRBJ2-7
CATSRVRGQPNIQYF,TRBV15,NA,TRBJ2-4
CASSLNRVTEAFF,TRBV7-2,NA,TRBJ1-1
CASSRGGTGAGQHF,TRBV28,TRBD1,TRBJ1-5
CASSSLRRGSYGYTF,TRBV7-9,NA,TRBJ1-2
CASSLWDRLDTQYF,TRBV27,TRBD1,TRBJ2-3
CATSRDGATGGNQPQHF,TRBV15,TRBD1,TRBJ1-5
CASKQGGNSNQPQHF,TRBV6-5,NA,TRBJ1-5
CASSLTGSNTEAFF,TRBV5-1,NA,TRBJ1-1
CAWSGLAGLYNEQFF,TRBV30,TRBD2,TRBJ2-1
CAISEGDGGSYGYTF,TRBV10-3,NA,TRBJ1-2
CASSNGGAQANYGYTF,TRBV27,NA,TRBJ1-2
CASSKVANRTAKKTTTDTQYF,TRBV21-1,NA,TRBJ2-3
CASTPGGYGYTF,TRBV7-2,NA,TRBJ1-2
CASSGKGQGFSYEQYF,TRBV5-4,TRBD1,TRBJ2-7
CASSPGGTNEQFF,TRBV27,TRBD2,TRBJ2-1
CASSQKDRATDEQYF,TRBV3-1/TRBV3-2,TRBD1,TRBJ2-7
CASSSPPRGRGSPLHF,TRBV28,NA,TRBJ1-6
CASSATSGTYEQYF,TRBV5-1,TRBD2,TRBJ2-7
CASSQGSQQIYGYTF,TRBV4-2,NA,TRBJ1-2
CASSEDQGLVYEQYF,TRBV2,NA,TRBJ2-7
CASSPARLAASYEQYF,TRBV5-8,TRBD2,TRBJ2-7